This paragraph reports one TCR beta chain. Trimming stripped 1 base from V and 5 bases from J, with 24 bases between. CDR1 is LGHNT, CDR2 FRNRAP, per germline. CDR3 length: 18 residues. This sample is part of a study of technical replicates of blood from a handful of donors. Using immunoSEQ multiplex PCR, the repertoire was profiled, and TCRdb retains in-frame clones only, with some absent. The data hold some 47,000 clones, with 80% to 95% observed a single time. What was sequenced was PBMCs. The sequence came from a human donor in good health. Some clones in this sample may be carry-over from other donors' samples. V and J are TRBV12-5 and TRBJ2-7; D perhaps matches TRBD2 (6 bases). CDR3 coding DNA: TGTGCTAGTGGTTTGGGACCAGCAGTTTGGGGGGAGCGGGACGAGCAGTACTTC. Its translation: CASGLGPAVWGERDEQYF.